This record looks at one TCR beta chain sequence and its context. The antigen is undetermined. This entry belongs to a study of vaccination effects on CD4 cells after COVID-19. Study in general: Participants were given two doses of BNT162b2 or mRNA-1273 vaccine.

Antigen-specific CD4+ T cells were expanded with viral peptide pools in the ViraFEST assay before sequencing. With about ten days of culture completed, CD4+ T cells were isolated. The person had a PCR-confirmed SARS-CoV-2 infection during March to December 2020. Every well housed around 2 million PBMC, which grew in culture alongside around 10 IU/ml IL-2 and about 10 ug/ml peptides. The J segment lost 5 bases and the V segment lost 0 bases, leaving 7 bases of the junction unmatched. Per germline, CDR1 SGHRS and CDR2 YFSETQ. This CDR3 has 15 amino acids. The data were produced by immunoSEQ multiplex PCR, yet TCRdb's version contains in-frame clones alone and is incomplete. The table includes fewer than 90,000 clones, roughly two thirds detected once.

Sample: CD4+ T cells from PBMCs cultured with HIV peptides, taken before COVID-19 vaccination. This sample's subset: HIV-1 Nef peptide pool negative control/reference culture. The source is a human donor who had a prior SARS-CoV-2 infection. The rearrangement links TRBV5-1 to TRBJ2-5, with 7 bases fitting TRBD2. CDR3: CASSLEGGPGETQYF. The CDR3 DNA follows: TGCGCCAGCAGCTTGGAGGGAGGGCCGGGGGAGACCCAGTACTTC.